Included here is one T cell receptor (beta chain) sequence, with context. V shed 5 bases and J 7 bases; nucleotides not matched to a gene: 5. The CDR3 covers 13 residues. Germline V gives CDR1 MNHEY, CDR2 SVGAGI. The data were taken from a study of blood T cells in healthy people across ages. Sample-barcoded 5' priming and a J-beta primer mix drove a second PCR of roughly 7 to 11 cycles. Each cDNA molecule carried a tag from a template-switch adaptor that contained 12 random nucleotides. TCRdb itself ran the 5' RACE reads through MiXCR, one entry per CDR3 protein. The sample lists 1.5 million to 1.9 million distinct CDR3 sequences; about 42% were seen once. The draw of peripheral blood yielded approximately 10 milliliters from each donor.

This clonotype originated in a woman aged 18-29 years in good health. This chain connects TRBV6-5 to TRBJ2-3, with TRBD2 matching 8 bases. Sequenced input: blood. Here the CDR3 DNA reads TGTGCCAGCAGTCTGCGGGAGGATTATACGCAGTATTTT. It codes for CASSLREDYTQYF.